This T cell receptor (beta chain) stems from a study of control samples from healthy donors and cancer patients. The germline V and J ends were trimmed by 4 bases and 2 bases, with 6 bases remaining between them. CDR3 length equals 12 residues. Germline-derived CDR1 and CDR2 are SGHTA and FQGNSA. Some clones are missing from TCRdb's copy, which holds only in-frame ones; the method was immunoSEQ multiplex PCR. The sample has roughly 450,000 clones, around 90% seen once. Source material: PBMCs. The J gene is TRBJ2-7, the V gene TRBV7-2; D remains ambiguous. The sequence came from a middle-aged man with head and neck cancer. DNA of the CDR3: TGTGCCAGCAGCTCCGCCGCCTACGAGCAGTACTTC. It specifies CASSSAAYEQYF.